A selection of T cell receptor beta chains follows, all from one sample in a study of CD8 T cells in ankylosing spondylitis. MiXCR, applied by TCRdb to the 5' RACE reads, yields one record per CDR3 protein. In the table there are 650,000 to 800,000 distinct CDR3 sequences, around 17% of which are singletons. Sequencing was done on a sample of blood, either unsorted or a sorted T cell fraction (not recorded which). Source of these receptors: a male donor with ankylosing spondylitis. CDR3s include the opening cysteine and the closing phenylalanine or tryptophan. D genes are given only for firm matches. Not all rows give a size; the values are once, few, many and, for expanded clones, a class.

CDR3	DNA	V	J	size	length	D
CASSLVRSGLNEQFF	TGTGCCAGCAGCTTGGTTCGGTCTGGGCTCAATGAGCAGTTCTTC	TRBV11-3	TRBJ2-1	NA	15	NA
CSVEDRPQTGSGNTIYF	TGCAGCGTTGAAGATCGCCCACAGACTGGCTCTGGAAACACCATATATTTT	TRBV29-1	TRBJ1-3	few	17	NA
CAISPTAAGYTF	TGTGCCATCAGTCCAACAGCGGCTGGCTACACCTTC	TRBV10-3	TRBJ1-2	NA	12	NA
CASSLSGFSEAFF	TGTGCCAGCAGTTTATCCGGGTTTTCTGAAGCTTTCTTT	TRBV12-3/TRBV12-4	TRBJ1-1	NA	13	NA
CASSEIGVEQYF	TGTGCCAGCAGTGAAATAGGCGTCGAGCAGTACTTC	TRBV6-1	TRBJ2-7	few	12	NA
CASSTVRQGYNEQFF	TGTGCCAGCAGTACGGTAAGACAGGGGTACAATGAGCAGTTCTTC	TRBV27	TRBJ2-1	NA	15	TRBD1
CASSLLVGNTEAFF	TGTGCCAGCAGCTTGTTGGTGGGGAACACTGAAGCTTTCTTT	TRBV11-2	TRBJ1-1	NA	14	NA
CASSKTRGWVTF	TGCGCCAGCAGCAAAACTCGGGGTTGGGTCACCTTC	TRBV5-1	TRBJ1-2	NA	12	NA
CASRQTSGDTQYF	TGTGCCAGCAGGCAGACTAGTGGAGATACGCAGTATTTT	TRBV5-5	TRBJ2-3	NA	13	NA
CASSQRGGETQYF	TGTGCCAGCAGCCAACGCGGGGGGGAGACCCAGTACTTC	TRBV13	TRBJ2-5	NA	13	TRBD2
CSARDNREPQHF	TGCAGTGCTAGAGATAATAGAGAGCCCCAGCATTTT	TRBV20-1	TRBJ1-5	few	12	NA
CATSGLANNEQFF	TGTGCCACTTCGGGACTAGCGAATAATGAGCAGTTCTTC	TRBV11-2	TRBJ2-1	NA	13	TRBD2
CASTSGTRISEQYF	TGTGCCAGCACCTCCGGGACGCGCATAAGCGAGCAGTACTTC	TRBV12-3/TRBV12-4	TRBJ2-7	NA	14	NA
CASSFEGHTQNYGYTF	TGTGCCAGCAGTTTCGAGGGACATACTCAAAACTATGGCTACACCTTC	TRBV28	TRBJ1-2	NA	16	NA
CSARDPMNTEAFF	TGCAGTGCTAGGGACCCCATGAACACTGAAGCTTTCTTT	TRBV20-1	TRBJ1-1	NA	13	NA
CASSREVPGLADHEQYF	TGTGCCAGCTCACGGGAAGTACCGGGACTAGCGGACCACGAGCAGTACTTC	TRBV18	TRBJ2-7	many	17	TRBD2
CASTKDRTTNEKLFF	TGTGCCAGCACCAAAGACCGAACAACTAATGAAAAACTGTTTTTT	TRBV2	TRBJ1-4	few	15	NA
CSARGADSNEKLFF	TGCAGTGCCCGAGGGGCCGACAGTAATGAAAAACTGTTTTTT	TRBV20-1	TRBJ1-4	NA	14	NA
CASSIGFAPADTQYF	TGTGCCAGCAGTATCGGATTCGCCCCAGCAGATACGCAGTATTTT	TRBV12-3/TRBV12-4	TRBJ2-3	NA	15	NA
CASSLGLAGGLNFYEQYF	TGTGCCAGCAGCTTAGGTCTAGCGGGAGGCCTTAACTTCTACGAGCAGTACTTC	TRBV11-2	TRBJ2-7	NA	18	TRBD2
CSTHGGIRADTQYF	TGCAGCACGCACGGGGGGATCCGTGCAGATACGCAGTATTTT	TRBV29-1	TRBJ2-3	NA	14	TRBD2
CASSLGGLPEAFF	TGTGCCAGCAGTTTAGGGGGACTCCCTGAAGCTTTCTTT	TRBV12-3/TRBV12-4	TRBJ1-1	few	13	NA
CASSLDSWASNQPQHF	TGTGCCAGCAGCTTAGATAGTTGGGCAAGCAATCAGCCCCAGCATTTT	TRBV11-2	TRBJ1-5	NA	16	NA
CASSNRYGYNSPLHF	TGTGCCAGCAGTAACCGGTACGGATATAATTCACCCCTCCACTTT	TRBV27	TRBJ1-6	NA	15	NA
CASSLAPSGSVNTQYF	TGTGCCAGCTCACTGGCTCCTAGCGGGAGCGTAAATACGCAGTATTTT	TRBV18	TRBJ2-3	few	16	TRBD2
CASSLPGDTQYF	TGTGCCAGCAGCTTACCGGGAGATACGCAGTATTTT	TRBV7-3	TRBJ2-3	NA	12	NA
CASSYHGTGLAYEQYF	TGTGCCAGCAGCTACCACGGGACAGGGCTCGCCTACGAGCAGTACTTC	TRBV7-9	TRBJ2-7	NA	16	TRBD1
CSVEEALSGELFF	TGCAGCGTTGAAGAAGCCCTGTCCGGGGAGCTGTTTTTT	TRBV29-1	TRBJ2-2	few	13	NA
CSVQVQDSGSYEQYF	TGCAGCGTTCAGGTACAGGATTCGGGTTCCTACGAGCAGTACTTC	TRBV29-1	TRBJ2-7	NA	15	NA
CSANQAGGPGELFF	TGCAGTGCTAACCAAGCGGGGGGGCCCGGGGAGCTGTTTTTT	TRBV20-1	TRBJ2-2	few	14	TRBD2